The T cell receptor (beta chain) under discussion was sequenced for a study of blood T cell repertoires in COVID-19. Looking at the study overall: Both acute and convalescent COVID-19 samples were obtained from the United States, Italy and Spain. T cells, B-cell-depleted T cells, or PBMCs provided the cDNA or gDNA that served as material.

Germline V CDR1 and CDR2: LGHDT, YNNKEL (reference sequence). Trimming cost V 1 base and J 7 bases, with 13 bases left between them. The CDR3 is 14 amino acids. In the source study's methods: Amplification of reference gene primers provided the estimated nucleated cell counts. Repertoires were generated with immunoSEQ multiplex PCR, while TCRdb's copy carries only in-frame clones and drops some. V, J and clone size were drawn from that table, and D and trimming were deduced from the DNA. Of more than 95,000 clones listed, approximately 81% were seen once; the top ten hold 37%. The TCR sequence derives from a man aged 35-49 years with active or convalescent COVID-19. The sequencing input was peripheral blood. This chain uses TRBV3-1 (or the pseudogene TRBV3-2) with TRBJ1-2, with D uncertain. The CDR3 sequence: CASSQGSGNGGYTF. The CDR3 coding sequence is TGTGCCAGCAGCCAAGGGTCCGGGAACGGTGGCTACACCTTC.